This T cell receptor beta chain comes out of a study of OX40 agonist ivuxolimab in advanced cancers. A note on the overall study: The costimulatory receptor OX40 (CD134) was targeted by ivuxolimab, a fully human IgG2 agonistic monoclonal antibody. Intravenous ivuxolimab was administered to patients every 2 weeks at six dose levels: 0.01, 0.1, 0.3, 1.5, 3 and 10 mg/kg. Among the approximately 54 dose-escalation patients, some 19 had hepatocellular carcinoma, roughly 15 melanoma, 9 renal cell carcinoma and 9 head and neck cancer. In the dose-escalation cohort, roughly 80% of patients were male, and the mean age was approximately 64 years, with a range of roughly 20 to 79. Patients were allowed to have had prior anti-PD-1, anti-PD-L1 or anti-CTLA-4 therapy, and approximately 40% of the dose-escalation patients had been treated with checkpoint inhibitors. Partial responses occurred in three dose-escalation patients: two with cutaneous melanoma and one with hepatocellular carcinoma. Peripheral TCRbeta sequencing was intended to test whether TCR sequence diversity was altered and clonal T-cell expansion was caused by ivuxolimab. The paper covers the monotherapy dose-escalation part of the phase I ivuxolimab trial, which included N of about 50 patients. Paper-wide results and their limitations: Clonal expansion of both CD4+ and CD8+ blood T cells was observed from baseline to week 6 at doses 0.1 to 3.0 mg/kg. Low levels of normalized T-cell clonal expansion were also seen in some patients who did not respond. In partial responders in the 0.1-3.0 mg/kg groups, normalized peripheral clonal expansion was found to be among the lowest, especially among CD8+ T cells. After ivuxolimab, more expanded clones were found on average in CD8+ T cells than in CD4+ T cells. The antigen specificity of the peripheral T cells that underwent clonal expansion was not determined.

CDR1 and CDR2, looked up from the germline V gene, are MNHNS and SASEGT. There are 14 amino acids in the CDR3, from cysteine to phenylalanine inclusive. The only DNA kept is the CDR3, 42 bases in frame from the first base. V drops 6 bases and J drops 1 base, leaving 13 bases in between. To sequence the TCRbeta CDR3 region, genomic DNA was isolated from the sorted cells. TCRbeta CDR3 regions were sequenced using the immunoSEQ Assay. This immuneACCESS table, as held by TCRdb, lists in-frame sequences with V and J called but not all clones. Of the missing ones, under half trace to an unresolved V gene in checked studies; the others have no known cause. A total of 86,000 or so clones appear in this sample, about 90% of them only once. Roughly 2.8% of the sample goes to the ten largest clones. Patients with autoimmune disease history or receiving systemic immunosuppression were excluded from the trial. Peripheral blood for TCR sequencing was drawn from every dose cohort at baseline, at cycle 4 day 1 and at cycle 7 day 1. Samples came from an open-label, multicenter, first-in-human phase I dose-escalation trial of ivuxolimab. Adults with locally advanced or metastatic melanoma, renal cell, hepatocellular, or head and neck squamous cell carcinoma were enrolled in the trial. CD4+ and CD8+ T cells were sorted separately from peripheral blood before TCR sequencing.

This clone was seen just once. Its antigen remains unidentified. Nothing much larger sits one base from this clone, and base qualities are not available. This chain is built from TRBV6-1 and TRBJ2-7; the D gene is possibly TRBD1, with 6 bases matching. The clonotype originates from an adult with an advanced solid tumor such as melanoma, head and neck, liver or kidney cancer. Sample: CD4+ or CD8+ T cells sorted from blood, taken in a trial of the OX40 agonist ivuxolimab. The CDR3 reads as follows: CASSRWTESYEQYF. Read as DNA, the sequence is TGTGCCAGCAGCCGTTGGACAGAATCCTACGAGCAGTACTTC.